Here is one T cell receptor beta chain with its context. This sample was included in a study of blood T cell repertoires in COVID-19. Overall study context: Researchers got acute and convalescent COVID-19 samples from the United States, Italy and Spain.

The study drew participants aged roughly 18 to 95 years from fewer than 30 US areas. The CDR3 has 13 amino acids. Germline CDR1 reads SNHLY; CDR2 reads FYNNEI. The germline V and J ends were trimmed by 7 bases and 0 bases, with 10 bases remaining between them. The data were produced by immunoSEQ multiplex PCR, yet TCRdb's version contains in-frame clones alone and is incomplete. The profile shows some 230,000 clones, roughly 79% of them singletons. The chain employs TRBV2 and TRBJ2-7; D may be TRBD2 (5 bases). The clonotype originates from a man aged 35 to 55 who had recovered from COVID-19. The sequenced sample consisted of PBMCs or T cells enriched from blood (not recorded which). In DNA form, the CDR3 reads TGTGCCAGCACTGCCGGGGACTCCTACGAGCAGTACTTC. It encodes CASTAGDSYEQYF. The full variable domain, with the rest looked up from reference TRBV2 and TRBJ2-7, is EPEVTQTPSHQVTQMGQEVILRCVPISNHLYFYWYRQILGQKVEFLVSFYNNEISEKSEIFDDQFSVERPDGSNFTLKIRSTKLEDSAMYFCASTAGDSYEQYFGPGTRLTVT.